These T cell receptor beta chains were read from a single sample in a study of blood T cell repertoires in COVID-19. Clones were read by immunoSEQ multiplex PCR, and TCRdb kept only the in-frame ones, dropping some. Of over 45,000 clones listed, 65% to 85% are singletons. Specimen: peripheral blood. These receptors were obtained from a man between 65 and 80 years old with acute or convalescent COVID-19. Each CDR3 is given with its conserved first and last residue.

v_gene	j_gene	CDR3aa
TRBV7-2	TRBJ1-6	CASTTSNSPLHF
TRBV10-1	TRBJ2-7	CASSDRGTFYEQYF
TRBV19	TRBJ1-2	CASSPQEGFRGYTF
TRBV7-2	TRBJ2-5	CASSSYGQEETQYF
TRBV20-1	TRBJ1-2	CSAGGNYGYTF
TRBV10-2	TRBJ2-7	CASSVGDYEQYF
TRBV28	TRBJ2-2	CASRGLAGVSNTGELFF
TRBV28	TRBJ2-1	CASSFSGRAINEQFF
TRBV7-2	TRBJ2-7	CASSARAGGYEQYF
TRBV12-3/TRBV12-4	TRBJ1-2	CASSPMGLAGYTF
TRBV5-4	TRBJ1-4	CASSSNRGGNEKLFF
TRBV6-5	TRBJ1-6	CASSPGQAQSPLHF
TRBV6-1	TRBJ2-3	CASSEGVTDTQYF
TRBV7-2	TRBJ1-6	CASSPPGGRGNSPLHF
TRBV29-1	TRBJ2-1	CSVYPGYNEQFF
TRBV30	TRBJ2-2	CAWSVPRRGGAYTGELFF
TRBV29-1	TRBJ1-1	CSVGDREATEAFF
TRBV7-8	TRBJ1-4	CASSLAGISRGEKLFF
TRBV5-1	TRBJ1-3	CASTRPPGGNSGNTIYF
TRBV15	TRBJ2-4	CATSRLGQTAIQYF
TRBV6-2/TRBV6-3	TRBJ2-7	CASSSDRYEQYF
TRBV5-1	TRBJ2-1	CASSLALSYNEQFF
TRBV5-8	TRBJ1-1	CASSLTPAAAFF
TRBV6-5	TRBJ1-1	CASSDTGDTEAFF
TRBV4-3	TRBJ1-6	CASSQDPRGNSPLHF
TRBV9	TRBJ2-2	CASSWGDVGELFF
TRBV5-6	TRBJ2-2	CASSPGLARNTGELFF
TRBV5-1	TRBJ1-1	CASSSHRGNTEAFF
TRBV18	TRBJ1-2	CASSRPPTGENGYTF
TRBV6-5	TRBJ2-2	CASRLGQGVPGELFF
TRBV7-2	TRBJ1-5	CASSPGTGDQPQHF
TRBV9	TRBJ1-6	CASSVGGGRGNSPLHF
TRBV5-4	TRBJ2-1	CASSLGGNEQFF
TRBV19	TRBJ1-4	CASRRGGGSHATNEKLFF
TRBV4-1	TRBJ2-1	CASSQEGRGGRVNEQFF
TRBV30	TRBJ2-7	CAWSVLGYEQYF
TRBV19	TRBJ1-2	CASLKAQGNYGYTF
TRBV9	TRBJ2-2	CASSVEGRDTGELFF
TRBV5-1	TRBJ2-3	CASGSGILTDTQYF
TRBV5-1	TRBJ2-5	CASSRTSGGETQYF
TRBV9	TRBJ2-3	CASSVGSINTQYF
TRBV28	TRBJ2-3	CASSLGVRADTDTQYF
TRBV4-3	TRBJ1-4	CASSQDIGAPEKLFF
TRBV5-1	TRBJ1-4	CASSTGIATNEKLFF
TRBV6-5	TRBJ2-7	CASSYAGGSYEQYF
TRBV4-3	TRBJ2-3	CASSQQGTSGWGTHSFTQYF
TRBV29-1	TRBJ2-1	CSVERTYNEQFF